Below, one TCR beta chain is given with its context. Its cognate antigen is unknown. These data belong to a study of Ad26.COV2.S vaccination and SARS-CoV-2 variants. In the study overall: Sample donor was a member of the COV1001 Ad26.COV2.S trial arm. Doses of Ad26.COV2.S were injected into muscle once or twice, 56 days apart.

Trimming took off 3 bases at V and 0 bases at J, with 16 bases between the two ends. The CDR3 has 17 amino acids. Germline V lookup: CDR1 LNHDA, CDR2 SQIVND (reference sequence). Findings of the study overall: Vaccine and placebo recipients had comparable breadth of non-spike TCRs.

Stated treatment: roughly 18 received Ad26.COV2.S at low or high dose, single or two shots; several received placebo; per-sample allocation not given. At day 63 after the first vaccine or placebo injection, samples were drawn. Built on an Ad26 vector, the vaccine expressed Wuhan-strain SARS-CoV-2 spike. The protocol was immunoSEQ multiplex PCR, while the TCRdb copy is restricted to in-frame clones and leaves out a portion. This table has a few hundred thousand clones, around 90% appearing once. V usage is TRBV19 and J usage is TRBJ2-3; D gene ambiguous. The sample here was peripheral blood, taken in a trial of Ad26.COV2.S vaccine versus placebo. The TCR comes from a person aged 18-60 years who received the Ad26.COV2.S COVID-19 vaccine or a placebo. CDR3 loop: CASSIRPRAPSTDTQYF. DNA for the CDR3: TGTGCCAGTAGTATCAGACCGCGAGCGCCAAGCACAGATACGCAGTATTTT.